The next 3 T cell receptor beta chains were all read from a single sample in a study of Graves' ophthalmopathy and Graves' hyperthyroidism. Investigators amplified TCR beta CDR3 regions from RNA transcripts. A first-round RT-PCR used HTBI primers, followed by a second-round multiplex PCR. TCRdb recomputed calls from the multiplex PCR reads with MiXCR, one row per CDR3 protein. Among 1 million to 1.3 million distinct CDR3 sequences listed, about 38% were seen once. Sequencing was performed on peripheral blood or thyroid tissue (not recorded which). These TCRs come from an adult man with Graves' hyperthyroidism.

Concerning this clonotype itself: An end of the junction differs from the germline gene, which may be a read error. The chain employs TRBV7-8 and TRBJ2-5; 10 bases fit TRBD1. CDR1 and CDR2 from the germline V gene are SGHVS and FQNEAQ. This CDR3 is 16 amino acids long. CDR3 loop: CASSQTPGQGMETQYF. As DNA, the CDR3 is TGCGCCAGCAGCCAAACCCCGGGACAGGGGATGGAGACCCAGTACTTC.

This chain uses TRBV5-1 with TRBJ2-7; 11 bases map to TRBD1. Per germline, CDR1 SGHRS and CDR2 YFSETQ. The ends lost 3 bases at V and 2 bases at J; junction bases unmatched: 4. There are 15 residues in the CDR3. Here the CDR3 reads CASSWGDRGTYEQYF. Here the CDR3 DNA reads TGCGCCAGCAGCTGGGGGGACAGGGGGACCTACGAGCAGTACTTC.

CDR3 coding DNA: TGTGCCATCAGTGCGGGCACTACCTACACTGAAGCTTTCTTT. This translates into CAISAGTTYTEAFF. This chain joins TRBV10-3 and TRBJ1-1, with no clear D. V was shortened by 4 bases and J by 3 bases, with 12 bases between the two germline ends. This CDR3 comprises 14 residues. Per germline, CDR1 ENHRY and CDR2 SYGVKD.